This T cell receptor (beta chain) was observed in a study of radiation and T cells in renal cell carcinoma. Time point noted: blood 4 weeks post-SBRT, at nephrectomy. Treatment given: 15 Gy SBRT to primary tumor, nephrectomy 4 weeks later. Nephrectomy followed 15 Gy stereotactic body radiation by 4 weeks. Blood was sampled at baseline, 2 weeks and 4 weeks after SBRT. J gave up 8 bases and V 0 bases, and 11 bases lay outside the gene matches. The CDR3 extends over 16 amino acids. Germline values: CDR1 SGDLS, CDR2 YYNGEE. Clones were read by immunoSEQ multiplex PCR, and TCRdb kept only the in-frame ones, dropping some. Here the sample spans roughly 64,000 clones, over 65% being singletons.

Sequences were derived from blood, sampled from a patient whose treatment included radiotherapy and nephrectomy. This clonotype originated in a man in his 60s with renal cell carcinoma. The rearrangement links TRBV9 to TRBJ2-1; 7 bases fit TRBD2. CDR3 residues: CASSVASGPPMDEQFF. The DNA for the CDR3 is TGTGCCAGCAGCGTAGCTAGCGGACCCCCCATGGATGAGCAGTTCTTC.